One sample yielded the 32 T cell receptor beta chains listed below, sequenced in a study of OX40 agonist ivuxolimab in advanced cancers. Some clones are missing from TCRdb's copy, which holds only in-frame ones; the method was immunoSEQ multiplex PCR. The sample holds about 120,000 clones, approximately 92% seen once. Sequencing was performed on CD4+ or CD8+ T cells sorted from blood, taken in a trial of the OX40 agonist ivuxolimab. The receptor set was obtained from an adult with an advanced solid tumor such as melanoma, head and neck, liver or kidney cancer.

This clone was seen a single time. This chain links TRBV19 with TRBJ2-4; the D gene is possibly TRBD1 (7 bases). V was clipped by 2 bases and J by 7 bases, with 15 bases between them. This CDR3 comprises 15 residues. The germline V gene encodes CDR1 LNHDA and CDR2 SQIVND (reference sequence). The CDR3 is CASSILEGARNIQYF. The CDR3 bases are TGTGCCAGTAGTATATTGGAGGGGGCGCGGAACATTCAGTACTTC.

The chain employs TRBV30 and TRBJ2-3; unclear D gene. There are 14 residues in the CDR3. Germline lookup yields CDR1 GTSNPN and CDR2 SVGIG (reference sequence). The germline V and J ends were trimmed by 4 bases and 2 bases, with 13 bases remaining between them. CDR3 residues: CAWKLQQFTDTQYF. CDR3 nucleotide sequence: TGTGCCTGGAAGCTTCAGCAGTTCACAGATACGCAGTATTTT.

The chain recombines TRBV6-1 with TRBJ1-5, with D unresolved. Germline CDR1 is MNHNS and CDR2 is SASEGT. The CDR3 runs 15 residues. V gave up 3 bases and J gave up 0 bases, with 9 bases separating them. The CDR3 spells CASSETWDSNQPQHF. DNA of the CDR3: TGTGCCAGCAGTGAGACTTGGGATAGCAATCAGCCCCAGCATTTT.

CDR3 DNA sequence: TGTGCCAGCAGTGATGGCAGGGGGCAAAATGAAAAACTGTTTTTT. This encodes CASSDGRGQNEKLFF. This rearrangement joins TRBV6-1 to TRBJ1-4; 8 positions match TRBD1. Looked up from germline, CDR1 is MNHNS and CDR2 is SASEGT. The V gene end was trimmed by 3 bases and the J gene end by 5 bases; junction bases not matched to a gene: 5. CDR3 length: 15 residues.

CDR3 sequence reads: CASIRGGGGNTIYF. The CDR3 DNA follows: TGTGCCAGCATCAGAGGGGGGGGAGGAAACACCATATATTTT. The chain joins TRBV28 to TRBJ1-3; D may be TRBD1 (6 bases). This CDR3 is built from 14 residues. The germline V and J ends were trimmed by 7 bases and 4 bases, with 14 bases remaining between them. Germline values: CDR1 MDHEN, CDR2 SYDVKM.

The chain joins TRBV3-2 to TRBJ1-2. TRBV3-2 counts as a pseudogene. The CDR3 contains 9 residues. CDR3 sequence: CASSFGYTF. CDR3 bases: TGTGCCAGTTCGTTCGGCTACACCTTC.

This clone is a singleton in its sample. This rearrangement joins TRBV1 to TRBJ1-5. TRBV1 is described as a pseudogene. This CDR3 has 17 amino acids. CDR3 bases: TGCACCAGCAGCCAGGGAGGGAGGAGAGGTAGCGATCAGCCCCAGCATTTT. Amino acids: CTSSQGGRRGSDQPQHF.

V is TRBV4-3 and J is TRBJ1-3; a weak D match, TRBD1 (5 bases). The germline CDR1 and CDR2 sequences are LGHNA and YSLEER. The germline V and J ends were trimmed by 0 bases and 4 bases, with 16 bases remaining between them. The CDR3 consists of 17 residues. In nucleotides, the CDR3 is TGCGCCAGCAGCCAAGAACCTCCCGGGACTTGGGGAAACACCATATATTTT. Its translation: CASSQEPPGTWGNTIYF.

The rearrangement links TRBV19 to TRBJ2-7; 7 nucleotides agree with TRBD2. Trimming at V came to 6 bases and at J to 1 base, leaving 9 bases not matched to a gene. Germline CDR1 LNHDA, CDR2 SQIVND (reference sequence). CDR3 length equals 15 residues. The CDR3 DNA follows: TGTGCCAGTAGAAGAGTAACGGGGGGATCCTACGAGCAGTACTTC. Its protein product is CASRRVTGGSYEQYF.

This clone came up many times. The chain joins TRBV7-9 to TRBJ1-1; D uncertain. CDR3 length equals 12 residues. Germline loops: CDR1 SEHNR, CDR2 FQNEAQ (reference sequence). Trimming left V 1 base short and J 11 bases short, with 11 bases between. CDR3 residues: CASSLEGIGAFF. The CDR3 region has the DNA TGTGCCAGCAGCTTAGAAGGAATTGGCGCTTTCTTT.

This rearrangement joins TRBV7-2 to TRBJ2-2; D is ambiguous. V dropped 0 bases and J dropped 5 bases, with 10 bases sitting between them. CDR1 is SGHTA and CDR2 is FQGNSA in the germline V gene. CDR3 length: 15 amino acids. The CDR3 sequence: CASSLADAKTGELFF. CDR3 DNA: TGTGCCAGCAGCTTAGCAGACGCCAAGACCGGGGAGCTGTTTTTT.

J is TRBJ1-5 and V is TRBV19, with 8 bases identical to TRBD1. The V and J ends lost 3 bases and 7 bases, in that order; junction bases with no gene match: 8. There are 15 residues in the CDR3. The germline gives CDR1 LNHDA, CDR2 SQIVND (reference sequence). CDR3 residues: CASSIAGAGGQPQHF. DNA for the CDR3: TGTGCCAGTAGTATCGCGGGGGCAGGGGGCCAGCCCCAGCATTTT.

The V call is TRBV5-1, the J call TRBJ1-2, with D tentatively TRBD1 (6 bases). V was trimmed by 1 base and J by 2 bases, leaving 9 bases between them. CDR1 is SGHRS, CDR2 YFSETQ, per germline. The CDR3 has 14 residues. The CDR3 sequence is CASSLNRANYGYTF. CDR3 bases: TGCGCCAGCAGCTTGAACAGGGCCAACTATGGCTACACCTTC.

This sequence joins TRBV6-6 and TRBJ2-5; 8 nucleotides align to TRBD2. This CDR3 is 15 amino acids long. V gave up 5 bases and J gave up 4 bases; unmatched junction bases: 9. The germline CDR1 and CDR2 sequences are MNHNY and SVGAGI (reference sequence). DNA of the CDR3: TGTGCCAGCAGTGTGTCGAGCGGGGGAAGAGAGACCCAGTACTTC. Translating it yields CASSVSSGGRETQYF.

V gene TRBV27 combines with J gene TRBJ1-6; a possible D gene is TRBD1 (6 bases). The CDR3 has 16 amino acids. The germline gives CDR1 MNHEY, CDR2 SMNVEV (reference sequence). Trimming pared 0 bases from V and 6 bases from J, leaving 12 bases between. DNA of the CDR3: TGTGCCAGCAGTTTATCAACAGGGAGTTCTAATTCACCCCTCCACTTT. Protein: CASSLSTGSSNSPLHF.

The chain carries TRBV7-9 and TRBJ1-1; TRBD1 agrees at 7 bases. The germline gives CDR1 SEHNR, CDR2 FQNEAQ (reference sequence). This CDR3 is 12 amino acids long. J lost 8 bases, V lost 5 bases, and 5 bases had no gene match. The CDR3 loop reads CASSIGTAEAFF. The CDR3 coding sequence is TGTGCCAGCAGCATAGGGACAGCAGAAGCTTTCTTT.

This chain joins TRBV15 and TRBJ1-4; TRBD1 matches 9 bases. The CDR3 has 16 residues. The J segment lost 8 bases and the V segment lost 2 bases, leaving 9 bases of the junction unmatched. Germline V lookup: CDR1 LNHNV, CDR2 YYDKDF (reference sequence). CDR3 sequence: CATSRSRDRAGEKLFF. In DNA form, the CDR3 reads TGTGCCACCAGCAGAAGCCGGGACAGGGCAGGGGAAAAACTGTTTTTT. Using reference TRBV15 and TRBJ1-4 for the parts outside the CDR3, the full variable domain is DAMVIQNPRYQVTQFGKPVTLSCSQTLNHNVMYWYQQKSSQAPKLLFHYYDKDFNNEADTPDNFQSRRPNTSFCFLDIRSPGLGDTAMYLCATSRSRDRAGEKLFFGSGTQLSVL.

The CDR3 coding sequence is TGTGCCAGCAGACCGGGACAGGGGCCAGATACGCAGTATTTT. It is translated as CASRPGQGPDTQYF. The chain couples TRBV6-1 to TRBJ2-3; 10 positions match TRBD1. This CDR3 region has 14 residues. Unmatched junction bases numbered 4, after V lost 6 bases and J lost 4 bases. Per the germline V gene, CDR1 is MNHNS and CDR2 is SASEGT.

Remarks on this clone: Additional DNA sequences in this sample encode the identical CDR3. The CDR3 nucleotides are TGTGCCAGTAGCCTTGAAACCAGCAATCAGCCCCAGCATTTT. Its protein is CASSLETSNQPQHF. The chain joins TRBV19 to TRBJ1-5, with D unclear. The CDR3 runs 14 residues. The V end lost 6 bases, the J end lost 1 base, and 10 bases lay between the germline ends. Germline CDR1 reads LNHDA; CDR2 reads SQIVND (reference sequence).

This clone was recorded a few times. The chain couples TRBV7-8 to TRBJ1-4; unclear D gene. Trimming took off 1 base at V and 8 bases at J, with 8 bases between the two ends. Germline values: CDR1 SGHVS, CDR2 FQNEAQ. The CDR3 consists of 13 residues. CDR3 amino acids: CASSLGLGEKLFF. The CDR3 DNA reads TGTGCCAGCAGCTTAGGTTTGGGGGAAAAACTGTTTTTT. The full variable domain, in which reference TRBV7-8 and TRBJ1-4 provide the parts outside the CDR3, is GAGVSQSPRYKVAKRGQDVALRCDPISGHVSLFWYQQALGQGPEFLTYFQNEAQLDKSGLPSDRFFAERPEGSVSTLKIQRTQQEDSAVYLCASSLGLGEKLFFGSGTQLSVL.

This clone was counted a single time. V is TRBV7-6 and J is TRBJ1-6; tentative D call: TRBD1 (5 bases). CDR1 is SGHVS, CDR2 FNYEAQ, per germline. The length of the CDR3 is 16 residues. Trimming took 5 bases from V and 5 from J, leaving 16 bases between them. This chain's CDR3 is CASSPLRGDDNSPLHF. The DNA for the CDR3 is TGTGCCAGCAGCCCCCTCCGGGGGGATGATAATTCACCCCTCCACTTT.

The J gene is TRBJ2-1, the V gene TRBV19, with D hard to call. V was cut by 3 bases and J by 5 bases, with 8 bases left in between. Germline CDR1 reads LNHDA; CDR2 reads SQIVND (reference sequence). This CDR3 has 13 residues. The CDR3 sequence is CASSINRDNEQFF. The CDR3 DNA reads as TGTGCCAGTAGTATCAACAGAGACAATGAGCAGTTCTTC.

The chain joins TRBV6-6 to TRBJ2-7, with 9 bases aligning to TRBD2. This CDR3 region has 14 residues. In germline, CDR1 is MNHNY, CDR2 SVGAGI (reference sequence). V lost 6 bases, J lost 7 bases, and 10 bases stayed unmatched. For the CDR3, the DNA is TGTGCCAGCAGGGTAGCGGGGGCCCCGGGGGAGCAGTACTTC. It encodes CASRVAGAPGEQYF.

The chain joins TRBV28 to TRBJ1-1; 7 nucleotides line up with TRBD1. This CDR3 has 13 amino acids. V gave up 5 bases and J gave up 7 bases; unmatched junction bases: 7. Germline CDR1 reads MDHEN; CDR2 reads SYDVKM. The CDR3 DNA reads as TGTGCCAGCAGTCTTCGACAGGGTTTTGAAGCTTTCTTT. This gives the protein CASSLRQGFEAFF.

The J gene is TRBJ1-4, the V gene TRBV10-2; D gene unclear. Germline V gene lookup returns CDR1 WSHSY and CDR2 SAAADI. The CDR3 consists of 12 residues. Trimming cost V 6 bases and J 8 bases, with 10 bases left between them. CDR3 amino acids: CASSVMGEKLFF. As DNA, the CDR3 is TGCGCCAGCAGCGTAATGGGGGAAAAACTGTTTTTT.

The V and J genes are TRBV7-2 and TRBJ2-1; TRBD2 matches at 9 bases. CDR1 and CDR2 from the germline V gene are SGHTA and FQGNSA. V trimming: 2 bases; J trimming: 6 bases; junction bases outside the gene matches: 5. The CDR3 runs to 15 residues. In DNA form, the CDR3 reads TGTGCCAGCAGCTTACCTCCGGGACTAGCCAATGAGCAGTTCTTC. Protein sequence: CASSLPPGLANEQFF.

The chain carries TRBV18 and TRBJ1-1; 7 bases agree with TRBD1. V gave up 3 bases and J gave up 1 base; unmatched junction bases: 8. The V gene's germline CDR1 is KGHSH and CDR2 LQKENI. The CDR3 runs 16 residues. Here the CDR3 DNA reads TGTGCCAGCTCACCCAATACAGGGGCGACGAACACTGAAGCTTTCTTT. It translates to CASSPNTGATNTEAFF. The whole variable domain, remainder taken from reference TRBV18 and TRBJ1-1, is NAGVMQNPRHLVRRRGQEARLRCSPMKGHSHVYWYRQLPEEGLKFMVYLQKENIIDESGMPKERFSAEFPKEGPSILRIQQVVRGDSAAYFCASSPNTGATNTEAFFGQGTRLTVV.

J is TRBJ1-2 and V is TRBV5-6; D is unclear. This CDR3 has 16 amino acids. Germline assignment: CDR1 SGHDT and CDR2 YYEEEE. The V and J ends lost 1 base and 2 bases respectively, with 15 bases between them. The CDR3, as DNA: TGTGCCAGCAGCTTGCTTGGGTTAGACCTGAACTATGGCTACACCTTC. Translation: CASSLLGLDLNYGYTF. The variable domain in full, with the rest retrieved from reference TRBV5-6 and TRBJ1-2, is DAGVTQSPTHLIKTRGQQVTLRCSPKSGHDTVSWYQQALGQGPQFIFQYYEEEERQRGNFPDRFSGHQFPNYSSELNVNALLLGDSALYLCASSLLGLDLNYGYTFGSGTRLTVV.

The V and J genes are TRBV7-8 and TRBJ1-1; D may be TRBD1 (6 bases). Germline V gives CDR1 SGHVS, CDR2 FQNEAQ. This CDR3 spans 14 amino acids. Trimming cost V 1 base and J 6 bases, with 12 bases left between them. The CDR3 region has the DNA TGTGCCAGCAGCTTAGGGGGGCCCGGCCCTGAAGCTTTCTTT. Its translation: CASSLGGPGPEAFF.

The chain is built from TRBV18 and TRBJ2-3; D remains ambiguous. With 2 bases removed from V and 2 bases from J, the gap between germline ends came to 8 bases. Germline V CDR1 and CDR2: KGHSH, LQKENI. CDR3 length: 14 amino acids. CDR3 sequence (DNA): TGTGCCAGCTCACCAGGCACAGCCACAGATACGCAGTATTTT. This translates into CASSPGTATDTQYF. The variable domain in full, with the rest retrieved from reference TRBV18 and TRBJ2-3, is NAGVMQNPRHLVRRRGQEARLRCSPMKGHSHVYWYRQLPEEGLKFMVYLQKENIIDESGMPKERFSAEFPKEGPSILRIQQVVRGDSAAYFCASSPGTATDTQYFGPGTRLTVL.

This clone was seen a single time. The chain combines TRBV6-5 with TRBJ1-5; D gene uncertain. V was trimmed by 5 bases and J by 6 bases, leaving 8 bases between them. Germline lookup yields CDR1 MNHEY and CDR2 SVGAGI. The CDR3 has 12 residues. The CDR3 nucleotides read TGTGCCAGCAGTGACATTCTTCAGCCCCAGCATTTT. Translating it yields CASSDILQPQHF.

This clone showed up just a few times. This rearrangement joins TRBV6-1 to TRBJ1-6, with 7 bases identical to TRBD1. Trimming took 4 bases from V and 7 from J; bases not matched to a gene: 4. The germline V gene encodes CDR1 MNHNS and CDR2 SASEGT. The CDR3 consists of 14 residues. In nucleotides, the CDR3 is TGTGCCAGCAGTGTGGGGACAGCCAATTCACCCCTCCACTTT. This translates into CASSVGTANSPLHF.